These 10 T cell receptor beta chains were all obtained from the same sample, sequenced in a study of blood T cells in healthy people across ages. The second PCR ran about 6 to 12 cycles with a sample-barcoded 5' primer and J-beta primers. TCRdb re-called the 5' RACE reads with MiXCR, one entry per CDR3 protein. The data hold 800,000 or so distinct CDR3 sequences, with about 25% observed a single time. The data were also submitted as part of a second study, on T cells of mothers and their children.

The sequenced material came from blood. The receptors derive from a boy aged 5-17 years in good health.

This chain uses TRBV29-1 with TRBJ2-7; the D is unclear. Per germline, CDR1 SQVTM and CDR2 ANQGSEA. V shed 3 bases and J shed 9 bases, with 9 bases lying between them. CDR3 length equals 10 residues. DNA for the CDR3: TGCAGCGTTGAGGATGACGGGCAGTACTTC. Its protein product is CSVEDDGQYF.

The V call is TRBV11-1, the J call TRBJ2-7, with D possibly matching TRBD2 (7 bases). V shed 11 bases and J shed 2 bases, with 16 bases lying between them. The CDR3 spans 13 residues. Per the germline V gene, CDR1 is SGHAT and CDR2 is FQDESV (reference sequence). For the CDR3, the DNA is TGTGCCGCGGGGGCAGGAGAAGCCTACGAGCAGTACTTC. It translates to CAAGAGEAYEQYF.

The CDR3 DNA follows: TGCAGCGTTGTAGGCGCTATGAACACCGGGGAGCTGTTTTTT. Its protein is CSVVGAMNTGELFF. The V and J genes are TRBV29-1 and TRBJ2-2, with no clear D. The CDR3 totals 14 residues. V was pared by 4 bases and J by 1 base, with 10 bases between. Per the germline V gene, CDR1 is SQVTM and CDR2 is ANQGSEA.

The genes are TRBV5-1 and TRBJ1-3; no clear D gene. Trimming removed 4 bases at V and 10 bases at J, with 12 bases between. Germline lookup yields CDR1 SGHRS and CDR2 YFSETQ. This CDR3 comprises 12 residues. DNA of the CDR3: TGCGCCAGCAGCCTGGACCAGCAAACCATATATTTT. Translation: CASSLDQQTIYF.

The DNA for the CDR3 is TGTGCCAGCAGCGCCCAACAGGGGGTTTCCTACGAGCAGTACTTC. Amino acid sequence: CASSAQQGVSYEQYF. The V gene is TRBV9, the J gene TRBJ2-5, with 8 bases identical to TRBD1. The J call may be mistaken, given a closer DNA end match to TRBJ2-7. The CDR3 spans 15 residues. Germline CDR1 and CDR2: SGDLS and YYNGEE.

This clonotype was picked up a small number of times. The genes are TRBV12-5 and TRBJ1-2; D ambiguous. Germline assignment: CDR1 LGHNT and CDR2 FRNRAP. The CDR3 loop spans 15 amino acids. V dropped 5 bases and J dropped 3 bases, with 16 bases sitting between them. Written as DNA, the CDR3 is TGTGCTAGTGGTCCGGGAAACCTTTTTGACTATGGCTACACCTTC. Its protein product is CASGPGNLFDYGYTF. The variable domain in full, completed from reference TRBV12-5 and TRBJ1-2, reads DARVTQTPRHKVTEMGQEVTMRCQPILGHNTVFWYRQTMMQGLELLAYFRNRAPLDDSGMPKDRFSAEMPDATLATLKIQPSEPRDSAVYFCASGPGNLFDYGYTFGSGTRLTVV.

The rearrangement uses TRBV6-2 or TRBV6-3 and TRBJ1-2; D not certain. CDR1 and CDR2 (germline): MNHEY, SVGEGT. This CDR3 has 15 amino acids. The V end lost 6 bases, the J end lost 7 bases, and 21 bases lay between the germline ends. The CDR3 nucleotides are TGTGCCAGCAGCCCCGCGTCGGCGGGGTTGCCTGGCTACACCTTC. Translated, it gives CASSPASAGLPGYTF.

This chain joins TRBV7-2 and TRBJ1-3; perhaps TRBD1 as D (6 bases). V shed 4 bases and J shed 7 bases, with 8 bases lying between them. The CDR3 spans 12 residues. The germline V gene has CDR1 SGHTA and CDR2 FQGNSA. CDR3 amino acids: CASSSQGNTIYF. In DNA form, the CDR3 reads TGTGCCAGCAGCTCACAGGGCAACACCATATATTTT. Drawing the rest from reference TRBV7-2 and TRBJ1-3, the complete variable domain is GAGVSQSPSNKVTEKGKDVELRCDPISGHTALYWYRQSLGQGLEFLIYFQGNSAPDKSGLPSDRFSAERTGGSVSTLTIQRTQQEDSAVYLCASSSQGNTIYFGEGSWLTVV.

This rearrangement joins TRBV20-1 to TRBJ2-1, with D possibly being TRBD2 (6 bases). The germline V and J ends were trimmed by 3 bases and 8 bases, with 17 bases remaining between them. The CDR3 is 14 residues long. CDR1 is DFQATT, CDR2 SNEGSKA, per germline (reference sequence). CDR3 coding DNA: TGCAGTGCTAGGGGGTGGGGGGAATCCGATGAGCAGTTCTTC. Its protein is CSARGWGESDEQFF.

In this sample, this clonotype turned up a few times. The chain carries TRBV7-6 and TRBJ2-3; TRBD2 aligns across 7 bases. Losses at the gene ends were 4 bases for V and 4 bases for J; bases not matched to a gene: 2. The CDR3 length is 13 residues. The germline V gene has CDR1 SGHVS and CDR2 FNYEAQ. CDR3 nucleotides: TGTGCCAGCAGCTGGGGGGGAGCAGATACGCAGTATTTT. This encodes CASSWGGADTQYF.